This T cell receptor (beta chain) was identified during a study of blood T cell repertoires in COVID-19. All enrollees were roughly 18 to 95 years old and from 20 to 25 US areas. Participants reported their clinical history, and cohort assignment relied on those reports. The V end was cut by 4 bases, the J end by 4 bases, with 8 bases between. The germline gives CDR1 LNHDA, CDR2 SQIVND (reference sequence). The CDR3 runs to 13 residues. This clone has only one observation. Profiled with immunoSEQ multiplex PCR; TCRdb holds only in-frame clones, not every one. Among fewer than 400,000 clones listed, roughly 90% were seen once.

The rearrangement joins TRBV19 to TRBJ1-3; D is ambiguous. Material: PBMCs or T cells enriched from blood (not recorded which). The TCR sequence derives from a woman in her twenties or thirties who had recovered from COVID-19. The CDR3 here is CASSNLNGNTIYF. For the CDR3, the DNA is TGTGCCAGTAGTAACCTAAACGGAAACACCATATATTTT.